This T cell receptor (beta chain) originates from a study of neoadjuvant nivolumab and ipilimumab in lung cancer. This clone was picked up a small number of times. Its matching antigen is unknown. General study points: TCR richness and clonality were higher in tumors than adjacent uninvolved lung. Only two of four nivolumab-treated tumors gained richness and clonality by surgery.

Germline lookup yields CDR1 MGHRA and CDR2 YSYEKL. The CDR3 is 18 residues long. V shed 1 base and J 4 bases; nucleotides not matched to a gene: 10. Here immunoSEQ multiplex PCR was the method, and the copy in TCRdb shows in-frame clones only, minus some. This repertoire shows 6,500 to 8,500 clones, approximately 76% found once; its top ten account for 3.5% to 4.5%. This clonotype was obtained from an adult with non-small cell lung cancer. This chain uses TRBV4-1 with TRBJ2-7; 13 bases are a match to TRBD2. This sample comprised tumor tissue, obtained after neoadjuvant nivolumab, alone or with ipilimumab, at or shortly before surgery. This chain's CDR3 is CASSQGIGLAGEPYEQYF. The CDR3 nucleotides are TGCGCCAGCAGCCAAGGAATCGGACTAGCGGGAGAACCGTACGAGCAGTACTTC.